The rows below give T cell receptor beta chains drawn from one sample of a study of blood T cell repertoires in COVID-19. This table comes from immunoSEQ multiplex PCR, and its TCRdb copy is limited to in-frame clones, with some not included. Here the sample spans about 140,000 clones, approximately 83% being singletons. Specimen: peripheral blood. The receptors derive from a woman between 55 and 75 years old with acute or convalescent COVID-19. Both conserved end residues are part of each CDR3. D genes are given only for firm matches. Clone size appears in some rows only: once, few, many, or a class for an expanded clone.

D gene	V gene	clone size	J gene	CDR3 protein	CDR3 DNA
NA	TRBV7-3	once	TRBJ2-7	CASSLATGSYEQYF	TGTGCCAGCAGCCTAGCGACAGGGTCCTACGAGCAGTACTTC
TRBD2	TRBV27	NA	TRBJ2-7	CASSSDQTSGSSYEQYF	TGTGCCAGCAGCTCAGACCAGACTAGCGGGAGCTCCTACGAGCAGTACTTC
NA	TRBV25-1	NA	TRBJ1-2	CASSVGGYGYTF	TGTGCCAGCAGTGTCGGGGGCTATGGCTACACCTTC
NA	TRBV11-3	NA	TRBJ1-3	CASSQGSGLMTGNTIYF	TGTGCCAGCAGCCAGGGGTCCGGTTTGATGACTGGAAACACCATATATTTT
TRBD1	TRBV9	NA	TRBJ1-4	CASSVAGDRGDEKLFF	TGTGCCAGCAGCGTAGCGGGAGACAGGGGTGATGAAAAACTGTTTTTT
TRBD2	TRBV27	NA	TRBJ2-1	CASIWGGRATFHNEQFF	TGTGCCAGCATCTGGGGCGGGAGGGCCACTTTCCACAATGAGCAGTTCTTC
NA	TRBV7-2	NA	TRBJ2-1	CASSLPGSYNEQFF	TGTGCCAGCAGCCTACCCGGCTCCTACAATGAGCAGTTCTTC
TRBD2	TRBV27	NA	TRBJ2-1	CASSLTSGTNEQFF	TGTGCCAGCAGTTTGACTAGCGGGACTAATGAGCAGTTCTTC
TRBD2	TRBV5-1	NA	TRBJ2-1	CASSRSGRSSYNEQFF	TGCGCCAGCAGCCGTAGCGGGAGGAGCTCCTACAATGAGCAGTTCTTC
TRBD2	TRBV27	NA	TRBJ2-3	CASSGRLAGGTDTQYF	TGTGCCAGCAGTGGACGACTAGCGGGAGGCACAGATACGCAGTATTTT
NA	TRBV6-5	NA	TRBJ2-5	CASMEGAGQETQYF	TGTGCCAGCATGGAGGGAGCTGGACAAGAGACCCAGTACTTC
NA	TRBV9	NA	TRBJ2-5	CASSFPGIEETQYF	TGTGCCAGCAGCTTTCCAGGGATCGAAGAGACCCAGTACTTC
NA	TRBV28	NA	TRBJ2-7	CASSLGTSVVEQYF	TGTGCCAGCAGTTTAGGGACAAGCGTCGTCGAGCAGTACTTC
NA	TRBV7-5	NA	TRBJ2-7	CARSIPSGMNAYEQYF	TGTGCCAGAAGCATACCTAGCGGGATGAACGCCTACGAGCAGTACTTC